Given below is one TCR beta chain in context. Antigen unknown. This entry belongs to a study of shared clonotypes between healthy human individuals. Produced via immunoSEQ multiplex PCR; TCRdb's table is partial and in-frame only. This sample has fewer than 850,000 clones, with about nine tenths found just once. Study observations and caveats: Owing to a small donor count, the genetic and exposure-history diversity represented was limited.

Trimming cost V 0 bases and J 7 bases, with 13 bases left between them. The V gene's germline CDR1 is SGHDT and CDR2 YYEEEE. The CDR3 consists of 14 residues. Material: memory CD8+ T cells from PBMCs. Subset meaning: CD45RO+ cells pooled with CCR7-negative TemRA cells. This TCR came from a man aged 18 to 35 in good health. Some clones in this sample may be carry-over from other donors' samples. The chain carries TRBV5-6 and TRBJ2-5, with D tentatively TRBD2 (5 bases). The CDR3 DNA reads TGTGCCAGCAGCTTGGGAGGGCAGGCGTGGACCCAGTACTTC. Translating gives CASSLGGQAWTQYF.